This passage covers 24 T cell receptor beta chains from one sample sequenced in a study of Ad26.COV2.S vaccination and SARS-CoV-2 variants (dated by TCRdb to the early 2020s). The treatment or condition label here, explained by the study, means: some 20 received Ad26.COV2.S at low or high dose, single or two shots; 5 received placebo; per-sample allocation not given. Repertoires of vaccine and placebo recipients were sequenced from samples taken on day 63 after the first injection. Library preparation employed the immunoSEQ multiplex PCR assay. The immuneACCESS repertoire file appears here via TCRdb, limited to in-frame rearrangements. These files lack a portion of the clones; in checked studies, under half of the deficit traces to unresolved V genes, and the cause of the others is not known. The sample table contains 350,000 to 400,000 clones; only one count was recorded for approximately 89% of them. The leading ten clones occupy under 2% of the sample.

The sample was peripheral blood, taken in a trial of Ad26.COV2.S vaccine versus placebo. The receptors were sampled from a person aged 18-60 years who received the Ad26.COV2.S COVID-19 vaccine or a placebo.

The chain combines TRBV7-2 with TRBJ2-1; weak D call: TRBD2 (5 bases). Germline CDR1 is SGHTA and CDR2 is FQGNSA. V was trimmed by 7 bases and J by 4 bases, leaving 17 bases between them. The CDR3 loop spans 15 amino acids. CDR3 protein: CASIRDGGPYNEQFF. The CDR3, as DNA: TGTGCCAGCATCCGCGACGGAGGACCTTACAATGAGCAGTTCTTC.

The rearrangement uses TRBV30 and TRBJ1-2, with D unclear. The CDR3 spans 16 residues. The germline gives CDR1 GTSNPN, CDR2 SVGIG (reference sequence). The V end lost 2 bases, the J end lost 4 bases, and 20 bases lay between the germline ends. The CDR3 nucleotides read TGTGCCTGGAGTCGAGTATTCCCACGGGGAACCTATGGCTACACCTTC. This gives the protein CAWSRVFPRGTYGYTF.

The V gene is TRBV30, the J gene TRBJ2-3; no clear D gene. The CDR3 length is 10 residues. CDR1 is GTSNPN and CDR2 is SVGIG in the germline V gene (reference sequence). V was pared by 5 bases and J by 4 bases, with 4 bases between. For the CDR3, the DNA is TGTGCCTGGGGTCCAGATACGCAGTATTTT. This codes for CAWGPDTQYF.

The chain carries TRBV2 and TRBJ2-6; 9 bases align to TRBD2. This CDR3 contains 17 residues. V was clipped by 7 bases and J by 0 bases; unmatched bases: 7. Germline lookup yields CDR1 SNHLY and CDR2 FYNNEI. CDR3 amino acids: CASIPLAGHSGANVLTF. In DNA, the CDR3 is TGTGCCAGCATCCCTCTAGCGGGGCACTCTGGGGCCAACGTCCTGACTTTC.

The CDR3 DNA reads TGTGCCAGCAGAAGACAGGGTGTAGGTGGAAACACCATATATTTT. Translating it yields CASRRQGVGGNTIYF. The chain uses TRBV2 and TRBJ1-3; 7 bases are a match to TRBD1. V lost 6 bases to trimming and J lost 3 bases; unmatched junction nucleotides: 8. The CDR3 loop spans 15 amino acids. CDR1 and CDR2 from the germline V gene are SNHLY and FYNNEI.

V and J are TRBV7-3 and TRBJ2-2; 9 bases agree with TRBD1. The CDR3 sequence is 15 residues long. J lost 6 bases, V lost 5 bases, and 7 bases had no gene match. From germline, CDR1 is SGHTA and CDR2 FQGTGA. The CDR3 DNA follows: TGTGCCAGCAGCCTGCGACAGGGGGGAGCCGGGGAGCTGTTTTTT. Amino acids: CASSLRQGGAGELFF.

V usage is TRBV7-8 and J usage is TRBJ1-1; D gene unclear. With 3 bases removed from V and 3 bases from J, the gap between germline ends came to 8 bases. Germline values: CDR1 SGHVS, CDR2 FQNEAQ. CDR3 length equals 13 residues. CDR3 DNA: TGTGCCAGCAGCTTCGGGTGGGACACTGAAGCTTTCTTT. It encodes CASSFGWDTEAFF.

The gene calls are TRBV4-1 and TRBJ2-1, with 7 bases that match TRBD1. Germline V gene lookup returns CDR1 MGHRA and CDR2 YSYEKL. The ends lost 4 bases at V and 2 bases at J; junction bases unmatched: 8. CDR3 length: 16 residues. CDR3: CASSRSQGPTYNEQFF. CDR3 nucleotide sequence: TGCGCCAGCAGCCGTTCACAGGGGCCGACCTACAATGAGCAGTTCTTC.

This chain connects TRBV11-3 to TRBJ2-5, with 7 nucleotides matching TRBD2. Trimming took 0 bases from V and 7 from J; bases not matched to a gene: 5. Germline-derived CDR1 and CDR2 are SGHNT and YENEEA. The CDR3 is made up of 14 amino acids. DNA for the CDR3: TGTGCCAGCAGCTTAGAACGGGGGAGGGTGACCCAGTACTTC. Translated: CASSLERGRVTQYF.

The chain is built from TRBV4-1 and TRBJ1-3, with a possible D match to TRBD1 (6 bases). Germline values: CDR1 MGHRA, CDR2 YSYEKL. Deletions cut 4 bases from V and 2 bases from J, with 12 bases between. CDR3 length equals 15 residues. This chain's CDR3 is CASSRSGDPGNTIYF. In DNA, the CDR3 is TGCGCCAGCAGCCGATCAGGGGATCCTGGAAACACCATATATTTT.

This chain uses TRBV7-8 with TRBJ2-3, with 8 bases lining up with TRBD2. CDR3 length: 15 amino acids. V gave up 0 bases and J gave up 6 bases; unmatched junction bases: 5. CDR1 is SGHVS and CDR2 is FQNEAQ in the germline V gene. The CDR3 loop reads CASSLAREAWDTQYF. In nucleotides, the CDR3 is TGTGCCAGCAGCTTAGCGCGGGAGGCATGGGATACGCAGTATTTT.

The chain links TRBV9 to TRBJ2-1; no reliable D call. Germline CDR1 SGDLS, CDR2 YYNGEE. The CDR3 runs 13 residues. Trimming cost V 0 bases and J 8 bases, with 9 bases left between them. The CDR3 sequence: CASSVELGYEQFF. CDR3 in DNA: TGTGCCAGCAGCGTAGAGCTCGGCTATGAGCAGTTCTTC.

V gene TRBV12-3 or TRBV12-4 combines with J gene TRBJ2-1, with 7 bases aligning to TRBD1. The CDR3 length is 13 residues. Germline trimming cut 5 bases from V and 10 bases from J; bases unmatched to any gene: 8. CDR3 nucleotides: TGTGCCAGCAGTACCCACCGGGACAGAGAGCAGTTCTTC. Protein: CASSTHRDREQFF.

The chain recombines TRBV6-1 with TRBJ2-3; TRBD2 matches 7 bases. V lost 3 bases and J lost 0; bases outside the gene matches: 9. CDR1 and CDR2 from the germline V gene are MNHNS and SASEGT. CDR3 size: 17 residues. CDR3 coding DNA: TGTGCCAGCAGTGACGCCCAGGGAGGGCCTAGCACAGATACGCAGTATTTT. This codes for CASSDAQGGPSTDTQYF.

This chain links TRBV11-3 with TRBJ2-2; possibly TRBD1 or TRBD2 for D (6 bases each). The CDR3 is 16 amino acids. The V gene lost 3 bases and the J gene lost 7 bases, with 18 bases spanning the gap. Per the germline V gene, CDR1 is SGHNT and CDR2 is YENEEA. The CDR3 coding sequence is TGTGCCAGCAGCTTGTTTCTTAGCGGAGGGGGCGGGGAGCTGTTTTTT. This codes for CASSLFLSGGGGELFF.

This sequence joins TRBV7-9 and TRBJ2-7; 7 bases are shared with TRBD1. Germline trimming cut 5 bases from V and 2 bases from J; bases unmatched to any gene: 6. CDR1 is SEHNR, CDR2 FQNEAQ, per germline (reference sequence). This CDR3 is built from 14 residues. The CDR3 spells CASSPDQGAYEQYF. CDR3 nucleotide sequence: TGTGCCAGCAGCCCCGATCAGGGGGCCTACGAGCAGTACTTC.

This clone was found a few times. The chain recombines TRBV4-1 with TRBJ2-7; a weak D match, TRBD1 (6 bases). The CDR3 covers 16 residues. V was pared by 1 base and J by 2 bases, with 15 bases between. Germline V gene sequence: CDR1 MGHRA, CDR2 YSYEKL. The CDR3, as DNA: TGCGCCAGCAGCCAAGGGGGTATGGGGGCCACCTACGAGCAGTACTTC. The encoded protein is CASSQGGMGATYEQYF.

There are a few counts of this clone. J is TRBJ1-2 and V is TRBV14; 7 nucleotides match TRBD1. The germline CDR1 and CDR2 sequences are SGHDN and FVKESK. The CDR3 contains 14 residues. The J segment lost 11 bases and the V segment lost 4 bases, leaving 13 bases of the junction unmatched. The CDR3 sequence: CASSRGTVYSVYTF. The CDR3 DNA sequence: TGTGCCAGCAGCCGGGGGACAGTTTATTCGGTATACACCTTC. Full variable domain (outside the CDR3, taken from reference TRBV14 and TRBJ1-2): EAGVTQFPSHSVIEKGQTVTLRCDPISGHDNLYWYRRVMGKEIKFLLHFVKESKQDESGMPNNRFLAERTGGTYSTLKVQPAELEDSGVYFCASSRGTVYSVYTFGSGTRLTVV.

Only one count was recorded for this clone. The chain links TRBV11-3 to TRBJ2-3; the match to TRBD1 covers 7 bases. The ends lost 5 bases at V and 11 bases at J; junction bases unmatched: 7. This CDR3 region has 12 residues. Germline V gene data show CDR1 as SGHNT and CDR2 as YENEEA. CDR3 sequence: CASSPTGHKQYF. The CDR3 nucleotides are TGTGCCAGCAGCCCGACAGGGCATAAGCAGTATTTT.

The J gene is TRBJ2-6, the V gene TRBV28; tentative D call: TRBD1 (5 bases). CDR3 length: 15 residues. V was cut by 4 bases and J by 1 base, with 8 bases left in between. Germline CDR1 MDHEN, CDR2 SYDVKM. Written as DNA, the CDR3 is TGTGCCAGCAGTTCCAGGGTTTCTGGGGCCAACGTCCTGACTTTC. The encoded protein is CASSSRVSGANVLTF.

The chain recombines TRBV5-4 with TRBJ2-7, with TRBD1 matching 9 bases. The CDR3 extends over 13 amino acids. With 4 bases clipped from V and 4 bases from J, the junction kept 3 bases outside the gene matches. Germline lookup yields CDR1 SGHNT and CDR2 YYREEE (reference sequence). Here the CDR3 DNA reads TGTGCCAGCAGCACTGGACAGGGGTACGAGCAGTACTTC. Its protein is CASSTGQGYEQYF.

CDR3 in amino acids: CASTSRGTSYNSPLHF. CDR3 DNA sequence: TGTGCCAGTACCAGTCGGGGGACCAGCTATAATTCACCCCTCCACTTT. The chain has TRBV19 and TRBJ1-6, with a possible D match to TRBD1 (5 bases). This CDR3 contains 16 residues. Per the germline V gene, CDR1 is LNHDA and CDR2 is SQIVND (reference sequence). Trimming removed 7 bases at V and 3 bases at J, with 16 bases between.

CDR3 sequence: CASSQRAGSVSETQYF. Written as DNA, the CDR3 is TGCGCCAGCAGCCAACGAGCGGGCTCGGTAAGCGAGACCCAGTACTTC. The J gene is TRBJ2-5, the V gene TRBV4-1, with D perhaps TRBD2 (6 bases). Between the trimmed V and J ends, which lost 2 bases and 5 bases, there was a span of 18 bases. The germline V gene encodes CDR1 MGHRA and CDR2 YSYEKL. This CDR3 has 16 residues.

The chain couples TRBV11-2 to TRBJ2-7, with D perhaps matching TRBD1 (7 bases). The germline V gene has CDR1 SGHAT and CDR2 FQNNGV. The CDR3 contains 15 residues. Trimming took off 0 bases at V and 3 bases at J, with 12 bases between the two ends. CDR3 residues: CASSLDQGGHYEQYF. Here the CDR3 DNA reads TGTGCCAGCAGCTTAGATCAGGGGGGTCACTACGAGCAGTACTTC.